Below, 20 T cell receptor beta chains from the same sample are listed, as sequenced in a study of cytomegalovirus exposure and HLA in healthy donors. The PCR was carried out with 60 Vbeta primers and 13 Jbeta primers. Assay used: immunoSEQ multiplex PCR; TCRdb lists only in-frame clones, some missing. The repertoire holds approximately 110,000 clones, with just under 75% as singletons. Sequencing was done on a sample of PBMCs. The receptors derive from a man between 60 and 75 years old in good health and CMV-seropositive.

The chain links TRBV15 to TRBJ2-1, with 8 bases fitting TRBD2. With 0 bases clipped from V and 5 bases from J, the junction kept 6 bases outside the gene matches. The CDR3 totals 16 residues. CDR1 LNHNV and CDR2 YYDKDF come from the germline V gene (reference sequence). CDR3 in amino acids: CATSRDTGGAHNEQFF. CDR3 in DNA: TGTGCCACCAGCAGAGATACGGGGGGGGCTCACAATGAGCAGTTCTTC. Combining the CDR3 with reference TRBV15 and TRBJ2-1 gives the whole variable domain DAMVIQNPRYQVTQFGKPVTLSCSQTLNHNVMYWYQQKSSQAPKLLFHYYDKDFNNEADTPDNFQSRRPNTSFCFLDIRSPGLGDTAMYLCATSRDTGGAHNEQFFGPGTRLTVL.

The V gene is TRBV9, the J gene TRBJ2-5; D is perhaps TRBD2 (7 bases). With 3 bases removed from V and 1 base from J, the gap between germline ends came to 16 bases. There are 16 residues in the CDR3. In germline, CDR1 is SGDLS, CDR2 YYNGEE. The CDR3: CASSEGGGPLQETQYF. For the CDR3, the DNA is TGTGCCAGCAGCGAGGGGGGGGGCCCTCTCCAAGAGACCCAGTACTTC.

The chain links TRBV4-2 to TRBJ2-7; 9 positions match TRBD1. J gave up 5 bases and V 4 bases, and 6 bases lay outside the gene matches. The CDR3 runs 14 residues. Germline CDR1 LGHNA, CDR2 YNFKEQ. For the CDR3, the DNA is TGTGCCAGCAGCCGCCGAGACAGGGGGAACGAGCAGTACTTC. Translated: CASSRRDRGNEQYF.

This clone was counted a single time. DNA for the CDR3: TGTGCCAGTAGTAGCGAGGCCCAGGACTTTCAGCCCCAGCATTTT. Its protein is CASSSEAQDFQPQHF. The rearrangement links TRBV19 to TRBJ1-5, with D unresolved. Trimming took 4 bases from V and 6 from J, leaving 16 bases between them. Per the germline V gene, CDR1 is LNHDA and CDR2 is SQIVND (reference sequence). This CDR3 contains 15 residues.

The chain recombines TRBV5-1 with TRBJ2-1, with a possible D match to TRBD2 (7 bases). The germline V gene has CDR1 SGHRS and CDR2 YFSETQ. V lost 3 bases and J 5 bases, leaving 21 bases between the germline ends. The CDR3 consists of 17 residues. Here the CDR3 DNA reads TGCGCCAGCAGCTGGGGGGGGCGGGCAAGGACAAACAATGAGCAGTTCTTC. Protein: CASSWGGRARTNNEQFF. The whole variable domain, filled in from reference TRBV5-1 and TRBJ2-1, reads KAGVTQTPRYLIKTRGQQVTLSCSPISGHRSVSWYQQTPGQGLQFLFEYFSETQRNKGNFPGRFSGRQFSNSRSEMNVSTLELGDSALYLCASSWGGRARTNNEQFFGPGTRLTVL.

The V and J genes are TRBV9 and TRBJ2-1; 10 nucleotides line up with TRBD2. V shed 0 bases, J shed 6 bases, and the junction held 3 bases outside the gene matches. Per the germline V gene, CDR1 is SGDLS and CDR2 is YYNGEE. There are 15 residues in the CDR3. In nucleotides, the CDR3 is TGTGCCAGCAGCGTAGCTAGCGGGGGAGTCAATGAGCAGTTCTTC. Translated, it gives CASSVASGGVNEQFF.

A few counts support this clone. This rearrangement joins TRBV7-3 to TRBJ2-6; 9 bases align to TRBD1. V was pared by 4 bases and J by 0 bases, with 7 bases of the junction left unmatched. Germline-derived CDR1 and CDR2 are SGHTA and FQGTGA. The CDR3 is 18 amino acids. CDR3 residues: CASSSRGTGTSGANVLTF. CDR3 DNA: TGTGCCAGCAGCTCCCGGGGGACAGGGACCTCTGGGGCCAACGTCCTGACTTTC.

The CDR3 bases are TGTGCCAGCAGCGTGGGACAGGCGAATGAAAAACTGTTTTTT. Translation: CASSVGQANEKLFF. The V call is TRBV11-1, the J call TRBJ1-4; 8 bases map to TRBD1. The germline gives CDR1 SGHAT, CDR2 FQDESV (reference sequence). This CDR3 contains 14 residues. V shed 5 bases and J 5 bases; nucleotides not matched to a gene: 4.

V and J are TRBV11-2 and TRBJ2-3; tentatively, D is TRBD1 (6 bases). Between the trimmed V and J ends, which lost 3 bases and 1 base, there was a span of 11 bases. The CDR3 covers 15 residues. The germline V gene encodes CDR1 SGHAT and CDR2 FQNNGV. Here the CDR3 reads CASSLGPGGTDTQYF. CDR3 sequence (DNA): TGTGCCAGCAGCTTGGGACCAGGGGGCACAGATACGCAGTATTTT.

The V call is TRBV5-1, the J call TRBJ1-1, with 8 bases that match TRBD1. CDR3 size: 15 residues. Germline CDR1 is SGHRS and CDR2 is YFSETQ. V lost 0 bases to trimming and J lost 5 bases; unmatched junction nucleotides: 6. Here the CDR3 DNA reads TGCGCCAGCAGCTTGGAGAGCAGGGGGCCAACTGAAGCTTTCTTT. It encodes CASSLESRGPTEAFF.

This clone was counted once. This chain connects TRBV18 to TRBJ1-1; 8 bases are a match to TRBD1. CDR1 is KGHSH and CDR2 is LQKENI in the germline V gene. The V segment lost 5 bases and the J segment 5 bases; nucleotides outside the gene matches: 7. The CDR3 runs to 14 residues. The DNA of the CDR3 is TGTGCCAGCTCATCCAACAGGGGGATTACTGAAGCTTTCTTT. This codes for CASSSNRGITEAFF.

This clone was seen only a few times. The chain is built from TRBV5-3 and TRBJ2-2, with 11 bases matching TRBD2. TRBV5-3 is placed among ORFs of uncertain function. J gave up 4 bases and V 4 bases, and 6 bases lay outside the gene matches. This CDR3 is built from 16 residues. In DNA, the CDR3 is TGTGCCAGAAGCATTTTTAGCGGGGGGGGCACCGGGGAGCTGTTTTTT. Translated: CARSIFSGGGTGELFF.

The chain employs TRBV11-2 and TRBJ1-2, with 9 bases aligning to TRBD1. Losses at the gene ends were 3 bases for V and 2 bases for J; bases not matched to a gene: 4. The CDR3 consists of 15 residues. Germline V gives CDR1 SGHAT, CDR2 FQNNGV. The CDR3 spells CASSLPTGGNYGYTF. For the CDR3, the DNA is TGTGCCAGCAGCTTGCCGACAGGGGGAAACTATGGCTACACCTTC.

The CDR3 DNA reads TGCGCCAGCAGCCAAACCGCGGGCCAACCCGGATCAGATACGCAGTATTTT. This codes for CASSQTAGQPGSDTQYF. This chain links TRBV4-1 with TRBJ2-3; D possibly corresponds to TRBD2 (5 bases). The ends were cut back, 2 bases at V and 4 bases at J, with 19 bases in the middle. Germline loops: CDR1 MGHRA, CDR2 YSYEKL. The CDR3 covers 17 residues.

CDR3 nucleotides: TGTGCCAGTAGTAGACAGCCGAACACTGAAGCTTTCTTT. It yields the protein CASSRQPNTEAFF. The chain has TRBV19 and TRBJ1-1; TRBD1 is a possible D gene (5 bases). From germline, CDR1 is LNHDA and CDR2 SQIVND (reference sequence). The CDR3 is 13 residues long. V lost 4 bases, J lost 1 base, and 7 bases lay in between.

This clone was picked up a small number of times. CDR3 residues: CASSRDSRSNQPQHF. CDR3 coding DNA: TGTGCCAGCAGTCGAGACTCAAGGAGCAATCAGCCCCAGCATTTT. The V gene is TRBV25-1, the J gene TRBJ1-5; D unresolved. CDR1 MGHDK and CDR2 SYGVNS come from the germline V gene. There are 15 residues in the CDR3. Trimming took off 5 bases at V and 1 base at J, with 12 bases between the two ends.

This clone appeared a few times. The chain uses TRBV7-8 and TRBJ2-7; no reliable D call. This CDR3 is 12 amino acids long. Deletions cut 5 bases from V and 1 base from J, with 6 bases between. Germline V gene sequence: CDR1 SGHVS, CDR2 FQNEAQ. DNA for the CDR3: TGTGCCAGCAGCCGTCTTTCCTACGAGCAGTACTTC. Translating gives CASSRLSYEQYF. The full variable domain, in which reference TRBV7-8 and TRBJ2-7 provide the parts outside the CDR3, is GAGVSQSPRYKVAKRGQDVALRCDPISGHVSLFWYQQALGQGPEFLTYFQNEAQLDKSGLPSDRFFAERPEGSVSTLKIQRTQQEDSAVYLCASSRLSYEQYFGPGTRLTVT.

The chain couples TRBV5-1 to TRBJ2-7; possible D gene TRBD1, 7 bases. Trimming took 4 bases from V and 3 from J, leaving 17 bases between them. The CDR3 has 15 residues. Germline CDR1 SGHRS, CDR2 YFSETQ. CDR3 sequence (DNA): TGCGCCAGCAGCCCGGGAGACAGGGCCGACTACGAGCAGTACTTC. Protein sequence: CASSPGDRADYEQYF.

The chain is built from TRBV7-3 and TRBJ2-3; 11 bases are a match to TRBD2. This CDR3 region has 14 residues. V lost 5 bases, J lost 4 bases, and 2 bases stayed unmatched. Germline loops: CDR1 SGHTA, CDR2 FQGTGA. The CDR3 nucleotides read TGTGCCAGCAGCCCGGGACTAGCGGCAGATACGCAGTATTTT. Protein product: CASSPGLAADTQYF. The variable domain in full, with the rest retrieved from reference TRBV7-3 and TRBJ2-3, is GAGVSQTPSNKVTEKGKYVELRCDPISGHTALYWYRQSLGQGPEFLIYFQGTGAADDSGLPNDRFFAVRPEGSVSTLKIQRTERGDSAVYLCASSPGLAADTQYFGPGTRLTVL.

This sequence joins TRBV6-5 and TRBJ1-2; 10 bases are shared with TRBD1. This CDR3 is 15 amino acids long. CDR1 is MNHEY and CDR2 is SVGAGI in the germline V gene. V shed 0 bases and J 6 bases; nucleotides not matched to a gene: 4. The DNA for the CDR3 is TGTGCCAGCAGTTACTCAGGGGGGACAGGGGATGGCTACACCTTC. Encoded protein: CASSYSGGTGDGYTF.